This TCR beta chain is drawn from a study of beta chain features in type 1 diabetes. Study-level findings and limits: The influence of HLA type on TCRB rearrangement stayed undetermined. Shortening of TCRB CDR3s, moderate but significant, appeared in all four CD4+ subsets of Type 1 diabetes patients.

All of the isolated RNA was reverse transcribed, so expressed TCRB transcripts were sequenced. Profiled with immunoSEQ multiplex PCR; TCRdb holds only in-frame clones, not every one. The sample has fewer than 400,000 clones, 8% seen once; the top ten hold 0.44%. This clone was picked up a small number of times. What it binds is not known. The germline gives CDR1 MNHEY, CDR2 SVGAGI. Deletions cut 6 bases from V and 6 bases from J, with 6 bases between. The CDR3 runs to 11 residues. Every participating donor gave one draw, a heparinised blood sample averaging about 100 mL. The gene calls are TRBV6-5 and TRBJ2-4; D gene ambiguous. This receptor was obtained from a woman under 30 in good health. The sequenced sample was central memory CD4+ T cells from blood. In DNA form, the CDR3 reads TGTGCCAGCAGGACCTTAAACATTCAGTACTTC. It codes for CASRTLNIQYF.